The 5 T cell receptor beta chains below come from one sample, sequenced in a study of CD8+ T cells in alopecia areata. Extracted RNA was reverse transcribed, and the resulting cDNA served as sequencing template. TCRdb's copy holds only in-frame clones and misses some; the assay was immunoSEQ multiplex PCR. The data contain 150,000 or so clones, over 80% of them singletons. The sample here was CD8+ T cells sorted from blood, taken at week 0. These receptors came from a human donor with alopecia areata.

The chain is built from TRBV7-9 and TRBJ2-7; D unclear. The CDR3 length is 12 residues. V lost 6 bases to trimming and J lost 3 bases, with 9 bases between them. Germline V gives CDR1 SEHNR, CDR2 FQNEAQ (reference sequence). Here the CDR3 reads CASRVSGYEQYF. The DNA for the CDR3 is TGTGCCAGCAGAGTTTCAGGCTACGAGCAGTACTTC.

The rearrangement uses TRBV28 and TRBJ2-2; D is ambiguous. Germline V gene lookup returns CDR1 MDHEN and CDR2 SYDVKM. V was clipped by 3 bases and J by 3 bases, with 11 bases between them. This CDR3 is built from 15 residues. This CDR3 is CASSFFAPDTGELFF. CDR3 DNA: TGTGCCAGCAGTTTCTTCGCTCCGGACACCGGGGAGCTGTTTTTT.

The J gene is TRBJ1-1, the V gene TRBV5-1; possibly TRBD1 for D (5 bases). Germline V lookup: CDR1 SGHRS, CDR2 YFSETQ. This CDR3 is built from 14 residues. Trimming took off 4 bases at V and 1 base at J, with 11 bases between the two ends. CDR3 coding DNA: TGCGCCAGCAGCATGACCGGGGGGAACACTGAAGCTTTCTTT. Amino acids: CASSMTGGNTEAFF.

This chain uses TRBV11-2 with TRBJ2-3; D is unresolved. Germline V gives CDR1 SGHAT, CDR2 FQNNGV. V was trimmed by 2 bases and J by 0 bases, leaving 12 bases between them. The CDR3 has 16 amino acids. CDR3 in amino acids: CASSLLGTSSTDTQYF. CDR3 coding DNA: TGTGCCAGCAGCTTATTAGGCACCTCTAGCACAGATACGCAGTATTTT.

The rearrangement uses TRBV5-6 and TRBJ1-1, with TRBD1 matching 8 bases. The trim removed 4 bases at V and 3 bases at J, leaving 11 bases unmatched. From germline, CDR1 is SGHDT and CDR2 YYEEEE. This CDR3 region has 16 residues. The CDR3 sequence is CASSPRTGLLYTEAFF. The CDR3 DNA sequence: TGTGCCAGCAGCCCCCGGACAGGGCTGTTGTACACTGAAGCTTTCTTT.